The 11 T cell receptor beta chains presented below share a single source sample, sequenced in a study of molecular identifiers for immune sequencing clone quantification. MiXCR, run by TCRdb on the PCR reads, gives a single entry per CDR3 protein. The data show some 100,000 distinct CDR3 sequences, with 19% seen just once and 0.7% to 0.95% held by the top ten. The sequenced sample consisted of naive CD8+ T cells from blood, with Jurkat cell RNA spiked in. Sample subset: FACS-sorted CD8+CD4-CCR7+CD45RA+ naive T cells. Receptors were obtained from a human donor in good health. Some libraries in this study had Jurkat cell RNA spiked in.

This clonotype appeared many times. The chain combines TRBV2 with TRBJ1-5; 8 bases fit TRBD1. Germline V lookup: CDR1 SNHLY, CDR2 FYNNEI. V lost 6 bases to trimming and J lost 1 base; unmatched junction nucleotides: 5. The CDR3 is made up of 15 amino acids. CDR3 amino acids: CASRDRALSNQPQHF. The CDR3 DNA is TGTGCCAGCAGGGACAGGGCTTTGAGCAATCAGCCCCAGCATTTT.

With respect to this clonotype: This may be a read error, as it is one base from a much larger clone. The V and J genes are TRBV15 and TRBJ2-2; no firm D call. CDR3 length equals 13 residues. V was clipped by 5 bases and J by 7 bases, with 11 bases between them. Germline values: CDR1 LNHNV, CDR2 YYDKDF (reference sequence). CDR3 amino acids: CATSAIGSGELFF. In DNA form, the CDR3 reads TGTGCCACCAGCGCAATTGGTAGCGGGGAGCTGTTTTTT.

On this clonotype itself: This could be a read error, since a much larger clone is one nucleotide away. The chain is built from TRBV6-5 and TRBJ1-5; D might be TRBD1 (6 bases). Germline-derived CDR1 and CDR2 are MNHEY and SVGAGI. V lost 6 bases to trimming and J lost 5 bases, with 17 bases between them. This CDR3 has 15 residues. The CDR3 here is CASSIGRGWDQPQHF. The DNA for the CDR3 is TGTGCCAGCAGCATCGGCAGGGGCTGGGATCAGCCCCAGCATTTT.

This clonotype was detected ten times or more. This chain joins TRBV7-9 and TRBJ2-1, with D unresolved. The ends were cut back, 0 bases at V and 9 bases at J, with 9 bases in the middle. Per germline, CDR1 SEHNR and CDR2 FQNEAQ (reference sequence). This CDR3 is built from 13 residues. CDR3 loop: CASSLASQAEQFF. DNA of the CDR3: TGTGCCAGCAGCTTAGCATCTCAAGCTGAGCAGTTCTTC.

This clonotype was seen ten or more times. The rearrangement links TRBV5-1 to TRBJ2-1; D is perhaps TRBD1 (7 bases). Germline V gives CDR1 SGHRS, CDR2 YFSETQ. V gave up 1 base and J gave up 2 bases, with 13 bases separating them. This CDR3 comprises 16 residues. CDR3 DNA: TGCGCCAGCAGCTTGAAGGGACAGCGGGCCTACAATGAGCAGTTCTTC. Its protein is CASSLKGQRAYNEQFF. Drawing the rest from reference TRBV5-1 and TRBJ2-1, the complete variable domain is KAGVTQTPRYLIKTRGQQVTLSCSPISGHRSVSWYQQTPGQGLQFLFEYFSETQRNKGNFPGRFSGRQFSNSRSEMNVSTLELGDSALYLCASSLKGQRAYNEQFFGPGTRLTVL.

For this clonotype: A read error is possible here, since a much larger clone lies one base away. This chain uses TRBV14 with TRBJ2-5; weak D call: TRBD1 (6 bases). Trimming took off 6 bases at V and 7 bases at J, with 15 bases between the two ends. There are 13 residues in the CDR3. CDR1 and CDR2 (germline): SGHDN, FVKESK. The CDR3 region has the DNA TGTGCCAGCAGGGAGACAGGACGAGGGACCCAGTACTTC. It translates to CASRETGRGTQYF.

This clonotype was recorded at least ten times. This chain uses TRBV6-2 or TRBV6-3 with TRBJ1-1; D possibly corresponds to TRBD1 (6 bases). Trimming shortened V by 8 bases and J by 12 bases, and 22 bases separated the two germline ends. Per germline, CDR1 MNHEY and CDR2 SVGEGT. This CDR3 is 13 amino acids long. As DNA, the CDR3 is TGTGCCAGCGGAGTAATAGGGGGATTTGATACTTTCTTT. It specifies CASGVIGGFDTFF.

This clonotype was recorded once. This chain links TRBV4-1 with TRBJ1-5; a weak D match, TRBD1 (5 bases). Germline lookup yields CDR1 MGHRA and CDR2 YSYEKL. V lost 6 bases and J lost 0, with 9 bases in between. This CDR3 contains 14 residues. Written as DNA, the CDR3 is TGCGCCAGCAGTCGGGGGAATAGCAATCAGCCCCAGCATTTT. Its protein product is CASSRGNSNQPQHF.

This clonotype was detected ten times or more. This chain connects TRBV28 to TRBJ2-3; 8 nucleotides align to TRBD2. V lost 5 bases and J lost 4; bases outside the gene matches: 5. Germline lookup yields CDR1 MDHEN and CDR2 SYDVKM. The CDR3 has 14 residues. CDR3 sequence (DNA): TGTGCCAGCAGTAAGCGGGAGTCCCCAGATACGCAGTATTTT. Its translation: CASSKRESPDTQYF.

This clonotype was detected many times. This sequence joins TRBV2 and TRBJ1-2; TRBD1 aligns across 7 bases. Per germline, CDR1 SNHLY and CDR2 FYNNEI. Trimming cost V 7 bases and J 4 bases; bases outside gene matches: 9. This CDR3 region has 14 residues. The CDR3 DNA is TGTGCCAGCACTGGGACAGAATTTCTCTATGGCTACACCTTC. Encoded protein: CASTGTEFLYGYTF.

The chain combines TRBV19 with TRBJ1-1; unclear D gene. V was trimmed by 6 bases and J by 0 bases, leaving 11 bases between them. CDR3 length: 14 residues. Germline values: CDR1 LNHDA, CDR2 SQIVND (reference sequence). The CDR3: CASRTGNLNTEAFF. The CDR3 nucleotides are TGTGCCAGTAGAACCGGGAACTTGAACACTGAAGCTTTCTTT. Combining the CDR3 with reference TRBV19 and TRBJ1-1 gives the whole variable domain DGGITQSPKYLFRKEGQNVTLSCEQNLNHDAMYWYRQDPGQGLRLIYYSQIVNDFQKGDIAEGYSVSREKKESFPLTVTSAQKNPTAFYLCASRTGNLNTEAFFGQGTRLTVV.